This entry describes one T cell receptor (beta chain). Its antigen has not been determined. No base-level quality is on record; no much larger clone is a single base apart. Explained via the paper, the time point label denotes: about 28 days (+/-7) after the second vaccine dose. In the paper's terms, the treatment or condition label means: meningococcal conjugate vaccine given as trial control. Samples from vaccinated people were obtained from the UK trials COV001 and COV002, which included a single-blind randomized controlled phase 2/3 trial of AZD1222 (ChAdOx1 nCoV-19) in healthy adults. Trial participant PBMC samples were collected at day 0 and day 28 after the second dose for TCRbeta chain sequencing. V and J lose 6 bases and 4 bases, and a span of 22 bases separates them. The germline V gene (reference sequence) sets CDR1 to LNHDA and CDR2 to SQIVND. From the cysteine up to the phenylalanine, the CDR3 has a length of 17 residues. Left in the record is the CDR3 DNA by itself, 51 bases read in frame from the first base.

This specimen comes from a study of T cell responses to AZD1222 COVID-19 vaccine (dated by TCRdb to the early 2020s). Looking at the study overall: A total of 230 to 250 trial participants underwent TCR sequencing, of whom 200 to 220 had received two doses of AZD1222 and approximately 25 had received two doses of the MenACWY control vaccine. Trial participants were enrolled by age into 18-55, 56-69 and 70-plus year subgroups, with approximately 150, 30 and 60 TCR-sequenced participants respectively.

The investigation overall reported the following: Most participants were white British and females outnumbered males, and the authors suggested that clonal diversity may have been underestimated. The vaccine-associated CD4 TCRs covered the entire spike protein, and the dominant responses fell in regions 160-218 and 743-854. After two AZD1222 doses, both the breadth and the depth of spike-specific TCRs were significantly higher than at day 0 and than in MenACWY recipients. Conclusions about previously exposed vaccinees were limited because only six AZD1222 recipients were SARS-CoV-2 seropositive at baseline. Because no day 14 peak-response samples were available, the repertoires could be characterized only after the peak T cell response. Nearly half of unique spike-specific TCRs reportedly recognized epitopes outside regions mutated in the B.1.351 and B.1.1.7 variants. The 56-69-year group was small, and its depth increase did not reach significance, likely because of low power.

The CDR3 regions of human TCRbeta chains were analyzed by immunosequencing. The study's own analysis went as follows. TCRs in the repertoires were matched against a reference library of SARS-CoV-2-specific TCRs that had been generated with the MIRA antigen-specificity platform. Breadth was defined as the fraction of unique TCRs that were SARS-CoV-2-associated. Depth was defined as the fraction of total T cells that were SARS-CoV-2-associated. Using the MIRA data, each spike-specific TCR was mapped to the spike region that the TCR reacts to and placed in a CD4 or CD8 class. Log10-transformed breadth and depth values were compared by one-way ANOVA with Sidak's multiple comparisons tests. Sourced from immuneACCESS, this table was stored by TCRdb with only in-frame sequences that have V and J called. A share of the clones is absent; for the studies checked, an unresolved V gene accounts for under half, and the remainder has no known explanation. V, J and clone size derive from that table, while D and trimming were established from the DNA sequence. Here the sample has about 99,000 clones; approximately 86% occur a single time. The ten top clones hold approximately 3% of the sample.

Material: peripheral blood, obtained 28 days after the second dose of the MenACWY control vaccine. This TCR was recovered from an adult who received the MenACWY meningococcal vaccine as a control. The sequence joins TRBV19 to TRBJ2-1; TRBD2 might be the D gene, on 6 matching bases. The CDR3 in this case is CASSTTGEGAGYNEQFF. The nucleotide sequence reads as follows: TGTGCCAGTAGCACCACCGGAGAGGGAGCGGGTTACAATGAGCAGTTCTTC.